The clone carrying this T cell receptor beta chain was seen more than once but under ten times. Antigen: not known. The data were taken from a study of T cells in Graves' hyperthyroidism and ophthalmopathy. RNA transcripts served as the template for amplifying TCR beta CDR3 regions. HTBI primers were the set used in a first-round RT-PCR of the TCR CDR3. Each CDR3 protein gets one entry after TCRdb re-called the multiplex PCR reads with MiXCR. In the table there are just over 550,000 distinct CDR3 sequences, 35% to 55% of which are singletons. Regarding the study as a whole: In blood, most of the thyroid clonotypes expanded above 0.001 were also present. The model forecast ophthalmopathy, anticipating it by a median around 6.5 months before onset.

Over 18 months, lack of ophthalmopathy progression marked Graves' hyperthyroidism as stable. Thyroid ultrasound, orbital computed tomography, clinical symptoms, and serum thyroxine and TRAb underpinned diagnoses. Sequenced material: peripheral blood or thyroid tissue (not recorded which). The clonotype was recovered from a woman aged 18-30 years with Graves' hyperthyroidism.

CDR3: CASSPLPGELFF. The CDR3 DNA sequence: TGTGCCAGCAGTCCCCTGCCCGGGGAGCTGTTTTTT. The rearrangement uses TRBV6-2 or TRBV6-3 and TRBJ2-2; unclear D gene. The V and J ends lost 5 bases and 6 bases respectively, with 7 bases between them. The CDR3 length is 12 residues. Germline values: CDR1 MNHEY, CDR2 SVGEGT.